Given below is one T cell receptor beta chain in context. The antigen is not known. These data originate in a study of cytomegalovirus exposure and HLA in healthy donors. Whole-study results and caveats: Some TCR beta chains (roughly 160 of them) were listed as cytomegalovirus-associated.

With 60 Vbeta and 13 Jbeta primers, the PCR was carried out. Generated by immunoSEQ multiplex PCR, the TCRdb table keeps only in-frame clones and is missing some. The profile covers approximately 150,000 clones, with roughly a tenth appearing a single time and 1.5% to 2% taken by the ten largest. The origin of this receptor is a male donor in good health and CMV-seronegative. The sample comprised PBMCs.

The CDR3 here is CASSSRLQGSRRNSPLHF. CDR3 nucleotides: TGTGCCAGCAGCTCACGATTACAGGGTTCACGGCGTAATTCACCCCTCCACTTT. The chain has TRBV5-6 and TRBJ1-6, with a possible D match to TRBD1 (6 bases). CDR3 size: 18 residues. Germline V gene data show CDR1 as SGHDT and CDR2 as YYEEEE. V lost 3 bases and J 6 bases, leaving 22 bases between the germline ends.